The 4 T cell receptor beta chains reported below all come from one sample, sequenced in a study of cytomegalovirus exposure and HLA in healthy donors. With 60 Vbeta and 13 Jbeta primers, the PCR was carried out. Sequencing was performed with immunoSEQ multiplex PCR; in TCRdb, only in-frame clones are kept and a portion is missing. The sample yields around 120,000 clones, 80% seen once. The sequencing sample was made of PBMCs. Receptor source: a female donor in good health and CMV-seropositive.

The chain links TRBV5-5 to TRBJ1-1; D unresolved. Germline CDR1 SGHKS, CDR2 YYEKEE (reference sequence). The germline V and J ends were trimmed by 0 bases and 0 bases, with 12 bases remaining between them. This CDR3 spans 16 amino acids. CDR3 protein: CASSLGIPTLNTEAFF. The CDR3 DNA reads as TGTGCCAGCAGCTTGGGTATTCCGACATTGAACACTGAAGCTTTCTTT. The full variable domain, its missing parts supplied by reference TRBV5-5 and TRBJ1-1, is DAGVTQSPTHLIKTRGQQVTLRCSPISGHKSVSWYQQVLGQGPQFIFQYYEKEERGRGNFPDRFSARQFPNYSSELNVNALLLGDSALYLCASSLGIPTLNTEAFFGQGTRLTVV.

The V gene is TRBV27, the J gene TRBJ1-6; 10 bases align to TRBD1. Trimming removed 4 bases from V and 8 bases from J; junction bases left unmatched: 5. Germline V gene lookup returns CDR1 MNHEY and CDR2 SMNVEV (reference sequence). The CDR3 has 15 residues. The DNA of the CDR3 is TGTGCCAGCAGTTGGTACGGGACAGGGGATTCACCCCTCCACTTT. As protein: CASSWYGTGDSPLHF.

Turning to this clone: The junction does not match germline at one end; this may be a read error. This sequence joins TRBV7-2 and TRBJ1-4, with TRBD1 matching 10 bases. The CDR3 consists of 18 residues. Germline CDR1 SGHTA, CDR2 FQGNSA. CDR3 residues: CASSPRQGAGTTDEKLFF. Written as DNA, the CDR3 is TGTGCCAGCAGCCCCCGACAGGGGGCGGGAACAACTGATGAAAAACTGTTTTTT.

This clone was counted a single time. CDR3 amino acids: CASSYSIAGNRETQYF. CDR3 nucleotide sequence: TGTGCCAGCAGTTACTCCATAGCGGGGAACCGCGAGACCCAGTACTTC. The rearrangement links TRBV6-5 to TRBJ2-5; 8 bases match TRBD2. V lost 0 bases and J lost 5; bases outside the gene matches: 8. The CDR3 length is 16 residues. CDR1 and CDR2 (germline): MNHEY, SVGAGI.